A selection of T cell receptor beta chains follows, all from one sample in a study of control samples from healthy donors and cancer patients. Sequenced by immunoSEQ multiplex PCR; TCRdb stores in-frame clones only, minus some. The sample lists roughly 60,000 clones; about 95% were seen once. The material sequenced was blood. All receptors derive from a man aged 25-40 years in good health. Both conserved end residues are trimmed from each CDR3. The order of the fields is CDR3 length, J gene, V gene, CDR3 protein.

length: 12
J: TRBJ2-1
V: TRBV6-5
CDR3: ATNSGGPGNEQF

length: 11
J: TRBJ2-1
V: TRBV5-4
CDR3: ASSLKGANEQF

length: 11
J: TRBJ1-6
V: TRBV7-9
CDR3: ASTSAGGSPLH

length: 12
J: TRBJ1-6
V: TRBV15
CDR3: ATSRDRVDSPLH

length: 13
J: TRBJ2-3
V: TRBV11-1
CDR3: ASSSTGASTDTQY

length: 12
J: TRBJ2-1
V: TRBV27
CDR3: ASSFQREYNEQF

length: 12
J: TRBJ2-2
V: TRBV6-1
CDR3: ASSEQVTTGELF

length: 12
J: TRBJ2-2
V: TRBV5-5
CDR3: ATRPIVNTGELF

length: 12
J: TRBJ1-1
V: TRBV10-3
CDR3: AIAWGQGNTEAF

length: 11
J: TRBJ2-5
V: TRBV7-3
CDR3: ASSFLSGETQY

length: 11
J: TRBJ2-5
V: TRBV2
CDR3: ASSSWGQETQY

length: 13
J: TRBJ2-3
V: TRBV11-1
CDR3: ASSSPIRGADTQY

length: 12
J: TRBJ2-1
V: TRBV11-2
CDR3: ASSRLQSYNEQF

length: 11
J: TRBJ1-1
V: TRBV5-1
CDR3: ASSLAGNTEAF

length: 11
J: TRBJ1-1
V: TRBV3-1/TRBV3-2
CDR3: ASSRQGRRGAF

length: 11
J: TRBJ1-1
V: TRBV29-1
CDR3: SVLSGSNTEAF

length: 15
J: TRBJ2-5
V: TRBV2
CDR3: AFRERTSGKVEETQY

length: 12
J: TRBJ2-1
V: TRBV5-1
CDR3: ASSGTGNYNEQF

length: 11
J: TRBJ1-1
V: TRBV30
CDR3: AWSMDRETEAF

length: 12
J: TRBJ2-3
V: TRBV6-5
CDR3: ASHRLAGADTQY

length: 14
J: TRBJ1-2
V: TRBV5-6
CDR3: ASSFRSRQGGYGYT

length: 14
J: TRBJ2-5
V: TRBV18
CDR3: ASSPQGAQYQETQY

length: 18
J: TRBJ2-2
V: TRBV5-1
CDR3: ASSLKGIVRGRIMTGELF

length: 13
J: TRBJ1-5
V: TRBV18
CDR3: ASSPDRGGNQPQH

length: 9
J: TRBJ2-5
V: TRBV20-1
CDR3: SARTRQAQY

length: 13
J: TRBJ2-1
V: TRBV28
CDR3: ASSLRGGSYNEQF

length: 12
J: TRBJ1-4
V: TRBV7-6
CDR3: ASSKQGLGEKLF

length: 14
J: TRBJ2-3
V: TRBV7-9
CDR3: ASSSPGGGGTDTQY

length: 14
J: TRBJ1-5
V: TRBV7-2
CDR3: ASSLAGGEWNQPQH

length: 11
J: TRBJ2-7
V: TRBV29-1
CDR3: SVTGAGAYEQY

length: 12
J: TRBJ1-4
V: TRBV5-6
CDR3: ASSLTGVVEKLF

length: 11
J: TRBJ2-5
V: TRBV5-1
CDR3: ASTRQGGETQY

length: 12
J: NA
V: TRBV28
CDR3: ASSSGQSFVEQY

length: 14
J: TRBJ1-2
V: TRBV6-1
CDR3: ASSDTGTGIFYGYT

length: 17
J: TRBJ1-3
V: TRBV5-5
CDR3: ASSPLGPGHPNSGNTIY

length: 13
J: TRBJ1-5
V: TRBV13
CDR3: ASSLGQGGNQPQH

length: 14
J: TRBJ2-3
V: TRBV7-7
CDR3: ASSLGASGGADTQY

length: 11
J: TRBJ2-1
V: TRBV9
CDR3: ASSSRGRNEQF

length: 12
J: TRBJ2-3
V: TRBV6-5
CDR3: ATLQGDGTDTQY

length: 9
J: TRBJ1-4
V: TRBV29-1
CDR3: SAARGEKLF

length: 14
J: TRBJ2-5
V: TRBV2
CDR3: ASTFGQGLSGGTQY

length: 13
J: TRBJ1-5
V: TRBV15
CDR3: ATSRDRGSGQPQH

length: 16
J: TRBJ2-1
V: TRBV19
CDR3: ASRDVLGLAGGYNEQF

length: 11
J: TRBJ2-7
V: TRBV6-6
CDR3: ASSYPETDEQY

length: 13
J: TRBJ1-1
V: TRBV9
CDR3: ASSLEGQLNTEAF

length: 11
J: TRBJ1-1
V: TRBV29-1
CDR3: SVEGRGRVEAF

length: 12
J: TRBJ2-3
V: TRBV10-3
CDR3: AIRTSENTDTQY

length: 8
J: TRBJ2-1
V: TRBV20-1
CDR3: SARDNEQF

length: 12
J: TRBJ1-2
V: TRBV5-1
CDR3: ASSLTGTAYGYT